This T cell receptor (beta chain) was documented in a study of T cell responses to AZD1222 COVID-19 vaccine. Notes on the study in general: Reports indicate that nearly half of spike-specific TCRs are directed at unmutated variant regions. Following two doses of AZD1222, Spike-specific TCR breadth and depth rose. Regions 160-218 and 743-854 held dominance among vaccine-associated CD4 TCRs, which spanned spike. No day 14 peak samples; only post-peak repertoires were characterized.

In the case of this clone: The antigen is undetermined.

Profiled with immunoSEQ multiplex PCR; TCRdb holds only in-frame clones, not every one. The data hold some 190,000 clones, with 90% to 95% observed a single time. Trimming removed 4 bases from V and 6 bases from J, with 20 bases in between. Germline V gene data show CDR1 as SGHNT and CDR2 as YYREEE (reference sequence). The CDR3 spans 16 residues. This clonotype originated in an adult who received the MenACWY meningococcal vaccine as a control. Here the sequenced sample was peripheral blood, taken 28 days after the second dose of the MenACWY control vaccine. The chain joins TRBV5-4 to TRBJ2-1; D possibly corresponds to TRBD2 (6 bases). The DNA of the CDR3 is TGTGCCAGCAGCACCGGGACTCACCCAACAACCAATGAGCAGTTCTTC. This codes for CASSTGTHPTTNEQFF.